This T cell receptor beta chain was found in a study of long-term antiretroviral therapy in people with HIV. In each sample, about 0.95-10 million cryopreserved PBMC were present before DNA extraction. Per the germline V gene, CDR1 is SGHRS and CDR2 is YFSETQ. V lost 4 bases, J lost 7 bases, and 14 bases stayed unmatched. This CDR3 spans 17 amino acids. Version v3.0 of the immunoSEQ assay ran at survey level. Measured with immunoSEQ multiplex PCR; TCRdb has only the in-frame clones, and not every one. The sample comprises 37,000 or so clones, 80% of which are singletons, and around 5.8% rests with the top ten. Whole-study findings and limits: Control repertoires displayed wider CDR3 length ranges than the HIV repertoires.

Worth noting for this clone: The antigen is not known.

V and J are TRBV5-1 and TRBJ2-3; 11 nucleotides align to TRBD2. Sequenced here: unsorted PBMCs, sampled 3.4 years after starting antiretroviral therapy. This TCR was sampled from a man aged 25-40 years with HIV. The CDR3 nucleotides read TGCGCCAGCAGCCAAACCCGACTAGCGGGGAAAGCAAATACGCAGTATTTT. Translating gives CASSQTRLAGKANTQYF.